Judged by abundance, the clone carrying this T cell receptor beta chain is large. Its specificity is unknown. Only in-frame clones appear in the TCRdb table, and some are missing; sequencing was by immunoSEQ multiplex PCR. The sample lists approximately 1,600 clones, approximately 23% occurring once. This entry is derived from a study of T cells in localized non-small cell lung cancer. Per germline, CDR1 MNHGY and CDR2 SAAAGT. V dropped 2 bases and J dropped 4 bases, with 12 bases sitting between them. The CDR3 is 15 amino acids. Regarding the study as a whole: Measurement of T cell clonality placed uninvolved adjacent lung highest, above the level in tumor.

The specimen was lung tumor tissue, collected before any cancer treatment. The sequence was collected from a male donor aged 60 or over with stage II squamous cell lung carcinoma. The chain couples TRBV6-8 to TRBJ1-3, with D possibly matching TRBD1 (6 bases). The CDR3 nucleotides are TGTGCCAGCAGTTACAGGACAGTATCCGGAAACACCATATATTTT. Translated, it gives CASSYRTVSGNTIYF.